This T cell receptor beta chain was recovered during a study of blood T cell repertoires in COVID-19. For the study at large: The samples span acute and convalescent COVID-19 from the United States, Italy and Spain. T cells, B-cell-depleted T cells, or PBMCs supplied cDNA or gDNA.

The count of this clone is one. Source study methods: Nucleated cell counts were estimated from reference gene primer amplification. The method was immunoSEQ multiplex PCR; TCRdb's version includes in-frame clones alone and lacks a portion of them. That table gives V, J and clone size, and the DNA gave D and trimming. The sample lists some 60,000 clones, more than 85% occurring once. The sequence came from a human donor with active COVID-19. The donor label of this sample is uncertain. Sequenced sample: peripheral blood.

This CDR3 is CASSEGDAGTSPLHF. CDR3 nucleotide sequence: TGTGCCAGCAGTGAAGGTGACGCAGGCACCTCACCCCTCCACTTT. This chain links TRBV2 with TRBJ1-6, with D hard to call. The CDR3 length is 15 residues. The V gene lost 1 base and the J gene lost 10 bases, with 14 bases spanning the gap. The germline V gene encodes CDR1 SNHLY and CDR2 FYNNEI.